Listed below are T cell receptor beta chains from one sample, sequenced in a study of blood T cell repertoires in COVID-19. Clones were sequenced by immunoSEQ multiplex PCR, and TCRdb holds only the in-frame ones, with some missing. The top ten hold 2.5% to 3.5% of the sample, which has around 88,000 clones, approximately 91% seen once. The specimen sequenced was peripheral blood. The receptor source for this set is a woman of 80 years or more with acute or convalescent COVID-19. Each CDR3 is given with its conserved first and last residue. D genes are given only for firm matches. Clone size is given for some rows only: seen once, a few or many times, or a class if the clone is expanded.

J gene | V gene | D gene | clone size | CDR3 protein | CDR3 DNA
TRBJ1-5 | TRBV7-8 | . | . | CASAGVLNQPQHF | TGTGCCAGCGCGGGGGTATTAAATCAGCCCCAGCATTTT
TRBJ1-1 | TRBV5-1 | . | once | CASSLGQGGTYTEAFF | TGCGCCAGCAGCTTGGGTCAGGGCGGCACGTACACTGAAGCTTTCTTT
TRBJ2-7 | TRBV27 | TRBD1 | . | CASSPPGGQGFNEQYF | TGTGCCAGCAGTCCGCCGGGGGGACAGGGGTTCAACGAGCAGTACTTC
TRBJ2-1 | TRBV27 | TRBD1 | . | CASSLRGTGLFYNEQFF | TGTGCCAGCAGTTTACGGGGGACAGGACTATTTTACAATGAGCAGTTCTTC
TRBJ1-2 | TRBV29-1 | TRBD1 | . | CSVDLQGAQDYGYTF | TGCAGCGTTGATCTGCAGGGGGCTCAGGATTATGGCTACACCTTC
TRBJ2-2 | TRBV19 | . | few | CASSIVEGAPTGELFF | TGTGCCAGTAGTATAGTAGAGGGAGCCCCCACCGGGGAGCTGTTTTTT
TRBJ2-5 | TRBV19 | TRBD2 | . | CASSSGTIIQETQYF | TGTGCCAGTAGTTCGGGGACTATAATTCAAGAGACCCAGTACTTC
TRBJ2-5 | TRBV5-4 | . | once | CASGPTDRGTQYF | TGTGCCAGCGGACCGACAGACCGAGGGACCCAGTACTTC
TRBJ2-2 | TRBV11-3 | TRBD1 | . | CASSLGTGNTGELFF | TGTGCCAGCAGCTTAGGGACAGGGAACACCGGGGAGCTGTTTTTT
TRBJ1-5 | TRBV7-2 | . | . | CASSPVAGGQPQHF | TGTGCCAGCAGCCCGGTGGCGGGAGGTCAGCCCCAGCATTTT
TRBJ2-2 | TRBV28 | TRBD1 | . | CASIRTGTTGELFF | TGTGCCAGCATCCGGACAGGGACCACCGGGGAGCTGTTTTTT
TRBJ2-7 | TRBV4-2 | TRBD1 | . | CASSRTGTGNDYEQYF | TGTGCCAGCAGCCGAACCGGGACAGGGAATGACTACGAGCAGTACTTC
TRBJ1-1 | TRBV30 | TRBD1 | . | CAWQTGRNTEAFF | TGTGCCTGGCAGACAGGGAGGAACACTGAAGCTTTCTTT
TRBJ2-7 | TRBV5-4 | TRBD1 | . | CASSSGQPYEQYF | TGTGCCAGCAGCTCGGGACAGCCCTACGAGCAGTACTTC
TRBJ2-7 | TRBV2 | . | . | CASRVTGGGYYEQYF | TGTGCCAGCAGAGTTACAGGGGGAGGGTACTACGAGCAGTACTTC
TRBJ1-3 | TRBV15 | . | . | CATSRDRGTMSSGNTIYF | TGTGCCACCAGCAGAGATCGGGGGACGATGAGCTCTGGAAACACCATATATTTT
TRBJ2-1 | TRBV19 | TRBD2 | . | CASSVGLAGVNEQFF | TGTGCCAGTAGTGTCGGACTAGCGGGGGTTAATGAGCAGTTCTTC
TRBJ1-1 | TRBV27 | . | . | CASTNLDSTTEAFF | TGTGCCAGCACAAACCTTGACAGTACAACTGAAGCTTTCTTT
TRBJ2-1 | TRBV30 | TRBD2 | . | CAWSPGGERFREQFF | TGTGCCTGGAGTCCGGGGGGGGAGAGGTTCAGGGAGCAGTTCTTC
TRBJ2-3 | TRBV20-1 | TRBD2 | . | CSASGLAGPPSTDTQYF | TGCAGTGCTAGTGGACTAGCGGGGCCCCCTAGCACAGATACGCAGTATTTT
TRBJ2-5 | TRBV24-1 | . | . | CATSDLGLTGEGETQYF | TGTGCCACCAGTGATTTGGGGCTGACAGGGGAGGGAGAGACCCAGTACTTC
TRBJ2-5 | TRBV5-1 | . | . | CASREGDQETQYF | TGCGCCAGCAGGGAGGGTGACCAAGAGACCCAGTACTTC
TRBJ2-6 | TRBV7-8 | TRBD1 | . | CASSFSQGSGANVLTF | TGTGCCAGCAGCTTTTCACAGGGGTCTGGGGCCAACGTCCTGACTTTC
TRBJ2-7 | TRBV7-2 | . | . | CASSPDSFSYEQYF | TGTGCCAGCAGCCCCGACAGTTTCTCCTACGAGCAGTACTTC
TRBJ2-7 | TRBV29-1 | . | . | CSVEDRQFHEQYF | TGCAGCGTTGAAGATCGTCAGTTCCACGAGCAGTACTTC
TRBJ1-1 | TRBV10-3 | TRBD1 | . | CAISEPGQGATEAFF | TGTGCCATCAGTGAGCCTGGACAGGGCGCGACTGAAGCTTTCTTT
TRBJ1-6 | TRBV27 | . | . | CASSLSSGWRNSPLHF | TGTGCCAGCAGTTTAAGCTCAGGGTGGCGTAATTCACCCCTCCACTTT
TRBJ2-3 | TRBV9 | . | . | CASSVQGNKDDTQYF | TGTGCCAGCAGCGTACAGGGTAATAAAGACGATACGCAGTATTTT
TRBJ1-4 | TRBV6-6 | TRBD1 | . | CASSLGTGRVEKLFF | TGTGCCAGCAGTCTTGGGACAGGGAGAGTTGAAAAACTGTTTTTT
TRBJ2-3 | TRBV7-8 | TRBD2 | . | CASSLLLAGPTDTQYF | TGTGCCAGCAGCTTACTACTAGCGGGGCCCACAGATACGCAGTATTTT
TRBJ1-2 | TRBV19 | TRBD1 | . | CASRTGVYGYTF | TGTGCCAGTAGGACAGGGGTATATGGCTACACCTTC
TRBJ2-7 | TRBV7-9 | . | . | CASSLAGTSYEQYF | TGTGCCAGCAGCTTAGCTGGGACTTCCTACGAGCAGTACTTC
TRBJ1-1 | TRBV4-2 | TRBD1 | . | CASSQMDRVRTEAFF | TGTGCCAGCAGCCAGATGGACAGGGTGCGCACTGAAGCTTTCTTT
TRBJ2-7 | TRBV14 | TRBD1 | . | CASSPWDRVEEQYF | TGTGCCAGCAGCCCTTGGGACAGGGTGGAGGAGCAGTACTTC
TRBJ2-5 | TRBV29-1 | TRBD2 | . | CSVLWGGETQYF | TGCAGTGTGCTCTGGGGAGGGGAGACCCAGTACTTC
TRBJ2-2 | TRBV19 | TRBD1 | . | CASSIGDRDTGELFF | TGTGCCAGTAGTATAGGAGACAGGGACACCGGGGAGCTGTTTTTT
TRBJ2-7 | TRBV6-2/TRBV6-3 | . | . | CASSPGGYEQYF | TGTGCCAGCAGTCCCGGGGGATACGAGCAGTACTTC
TRBJ1-1 | TRBV2 | . | . | CASSEQTAISTKAFF | TGTGCCAGCAGTGAACAAACAGCAATTTCCACAAAAGCTTTCTTT
TRBJ1-2 | TRBV21-1 | . | . | CASVRGLPLLPNYGYTF | TGTGCCAGCGTAAGGGGGCTCCCCCTTCTACCTAACTATGGCTACACCTTC
TRBJ2-1 | TRBV19 | . | . | CASSPRTRYNEQFF | TGTGCCAGTAGTCCTCGAACTAGATACAATGAGCAGTTCTTC
TRBJ1-4 | TRBV28 | . | . | CASTIGGTYEKLFF | TGTGCCAGCACCATCGGGGGTACCTATGAAAAACTGTTTTTT
TRBJ1-6 | TRBV18 | . | . | CASSRGGVSSPLHF | TGTGCCAGCTCACGGGGGGGTGTGAGCTCACCCCTCCACTTT
TRBJ1-2 | TRBV5-1 | TRBD1 | . | CASSLEGQGTPGDGYTF | TGCGCCAGCAGCTTGGAAGGACAGGGGACCCCCGGAGATGGCTACACCTTC
TRBJ2-5 | TRBV3-1/TRBV3-2 | TRBD1 | . | CASSRDRGQETQYF | TGTGCCAGCAGCCGGGACAGGGGGCAAGAGACCCAGTACTTC
TRBJ2-1 | TRBV5-4 | TRBD1 | once | CASSSMDRGGDEQFF | TGTGCCAGCAGCTCAATGGACAGGGGAGGTGATGAGCAGTTCTTC
TRBJ2-6 | TRBV6-5 | . | few | CASSSSGGSGANVLTF | TGTGCCAGCAGTTCTAGTGGAGGCTCTGGGGCCAACGTCCTGACTTTC
TRBJ2-3 | TRBV29-1 | TRBD1 | . | CSVSTGGADTQYF | TGCAGCGTCTCGACAGGGGGAGCAGATACGCAGTATTTT
TRBJ1-6 | TRBV11-2 | . | once | CASSLLGGSYNSPLHF | TGTGCCAGCAGCTTACTGGGGGGGTCCTATAATTCACCCCTCCACTTT